These T cell receptor beta chains were read from a single sample in a study of molecular identifiers for immune sequencing clone quantification. TCRdb processed the PCR reads anew with MiXCR; each CDR3 protein has one entry. The top ten hold about 6.6% of the sample, which has about 40,000 distinct CDR3 sequences, approximately 17% seen once. Sequencing used naive CD8+ T cells from blood, with Jurkat cell RNA spiked in. The receptor source for this set is a human donor in good health. Some libraries in this study had Jurkat cell RNA spiked in. Each CDR3 is given with its conserved first and last residue. The order of the fields is D gene, V gene, J gene, clone size, CDR3 protein, CDR3 DNA. D genes are given only for firm matches. Clone size is given for some rows only: seen once, a few or many times, or a class if the clone is expanded.

d_gene: NA; v_gene: TRBV12-3/TRBV12-4; j_gene: TRBJ2-7; abundance: many; CDR3aa: CASSWTAPYEQYF; CDR3nt: TGTGCCAGCAGTTGGACAGCGCCCTACGAGCAGTACTTC
d_gene: NA; v_gene: TRBV14; j_gene: TRBJ2-3; abundance: NA; CDR3aa: CASSPFLDTQYF; CDR3nt: TGTGCCAGCAGCCCGTTTTTGGATACGCAGTATTTT
d_gene: TRBD1; v_gene: TRBV28; j_gene: TRBJ1-2; abundance: many; CDR3aa: CASSSDRAKGYTF; CDR3nt: TGTGCCAGCAGTTCGGACAGGGCAAAAGGCTACACCTTC
d_gene: NA; v_gene: TRBV10-3; j_gene: TRBJ1-1; abundance: many; CDR3aa: CAMGRTNTEAFF; CDR3nt: TGTGCCATGGGACGGACGAACACTGAAGCTTTCTTT
d_gene: TRBD2; v_gene: TRBV5-1; j_gene: TRBJ2-7; abundance: many; CDR3aa: CASSLVSGGYEQYF; CDR3nt: TGCGCCAGCAGCTTGGTTAGCGGGGGATACGAGCAGTACTTC
d_gene: NA; v_gene: TRBV6-1; j_gene: TRBJ2-1; abundance: many; CDR3aa: CASTSYRVAGEQFF; CDR3nt: TGTGCCAGCACCTCATACAGGGTAGCCGGTGAGCAGTTCTTC
d_gene: TRBD2; v_gene: TRBV7-2; j_gene: TRBJ2-5; abundance: many; CDR3aa: CASSSGHRSGGETQYF; CDR3nt: TGTGCCAGCAGCTCGGGACACCGATCGGGGGGGGAGACCCAGTACTTC
d_gene: TRBD2; v_gene: TRBV12-3/TRBV12-4; j_gene: TRBJ2-7; abundance: many; CDR3aa: CASSPVDGREWYEQYF; CDR3nt: TGTGCCAGCAGTCCTGTAGATGGGCGGGAGTGGTACGAGCAGTACTTC
d_gene: NA; v_gene: TRBV11-3; j_gene: TRBJ2-1; abundance: few; CDR3aa: CASSLWAGEQFF; CDR3nt: TGTGCCAGCAGCCTCTGGGCGGGTGAGCAGTTCTTC
d_gene: NA; v_gene: TRBV9; j_gene: TRBJ1-5; abundance: many; CDR3aa: CASSRDLNQPQHF; CDR3nt: TGTGCCAGCAGCCGGGACCTAAATCAGCCCCAGCATTTT
d_gene: NA; v_gene: TRBV6-2/TRBV6-3; j_gene: TRBJ2-7; abundance: many; CDR3aa: CASKVSGGRYEQYF; CDR3nt: TGTGCCAGCAAGGTGTCAGGTGGGCGCTACGAGCAGTACTTC
d_gene: TRBD2; v_gene: TRBV20-1; j_gene: TRBJ2-1; abundance: many; CDR3aa: CSAGAGLAGRNEQFF; CDR3nt: TGCAGTGCGGGTGCTGGATTAGCGGGAAGGAATGAGCAGTTCTTC
d_gene: NA; v_gene: TRBV12-3/TRBV12-4; j_gene: TRBJ1-2; abundance: NA; CDR3aa: CASSSNLYGYTF; CDR3nt: TGTGCCAGCAGCAGCAACCTGTATGGCTACACCTTC
d_gene: NA; v_gene: TRBV9; j_gene: TRBJ2-7; abundance: many; CDR3aa: CASSVAPGSSYEQYF; CDR3nt: TGTGCCAGCAGCGTAGCGCCGGGGTCATCCTACGAGCAGTACTTC
d_gene: TRBD2; v_gene: TRBV16; j_gene: TRBJ2-1; abundance: many; CDR3aa: CASSQYGLAGNNEQFF; CDR3nt: TGTGCCAGCAGCCAATACGGACTAGCGGGAAACAATGAGCAGTTCTTC
d_gene: NA; v_gene: TRBV9; j_gene: TRBJ2-7; abundance: many; CDR3aa: CASSPHLGATTYEQYF; CDR3nt: TGTGCCAGCAGCCCCCACCTCGGTGCAACGACCTACGAGCAGTACTTC
d_gene: NA; v_gene: TRBV12-3/TRBV12-4; j_gene: TRBJ2-1; abundance: many; CDR3aa: CASSPSGDGNEQFF; CDR3nt: TGTGCCAGCAGTCCCTCGGGCGATGGGAATGAGCAGTTCTTC
d_gene: NA; v_gene: TRBV7-9; j_gene: TRBJ2-7; abundance: many; CDR3aa: CASSPMYEQYF; CDR3nt: TGTGCCAGCAGCCCGATGTACGAGCAGTACTTC
d_gene: TRBD2; v_gene: TRBV6-1; j_gene: TRBJ2-3; abundance: NA; CDR3aa: CASSRERESQYF; CDR3nt: TGTGCCAGCAGTCGGGAGCGGGAATCGCAGTATTTT
d_gene: NA; v_gene: TRBV28; j_gene: TRBJ2-7; abundance: few; CDR3aa: CASSPMGDAYEQYF; CDR3nt: TGTGCCAGCAGTCCCATGGGGGATGCCTACGAGCAGTACTTC
d_gene: TRBD2; v_gene: TRBV12-3/TRBV12-4; j_gene: TRBJ2-7; abundance: many; CDR3aa: CASGGEGGYEQYF; CDR3nt: TGTGCCAGTGGGGGGGAGGGCGGCTACGAGCAGTACTTC
d_gene: TRBD1; v_gene: TRBV12-3/TRBV12-4; j_gene: TRBJ2-1; abundance: many; CDR3aa: CASSFSGGSYNEQFF; CDR3nt: TGTGCCAGCAGTTTTTCAGGGGGCTCCTACAATGAGCAGTTCTTC
d_gene: NA; v_gene: TRBV15; j_gene: TRBJ2-7; abundance: many; CDR3aa: CATSRDQYEQYF; CDR3nt: TGTGCCACCAGCAGAGATCAGTACGAGCAGTACTTC
d_gene: NA; v_gene: TRBV7-9; j_gene: TRBJ1-6; abundance: many; CDR3aa: CASSSKGWNLNSPLHF; CDR3nt: TGTGCCAGCAGCTCAAAAGGGTGGAACCTTAATTCACCCCTCCACTTT
d_gene: NA; v_gene: TRBV19; j_gene: TRBJ1-1; abundance: many; CDR3aa: CASSIDRDKNTEAFF; CDR3nt: TGTGCCAGTAGTATAGATCGGGACAAGAACACTGAAGCTTTCTTT
d_gene: NA; v_gene: TRBV7-9; j_gene: TRBJ1-1; abundance: many; CDR3aa: CASSWRGTEAFF; CDR3nt: TGTGCCAGCAGCTGGAGGGGAACTGAAGCTTTCTTT
d_gene: NA; v_gene: TRBV5-6; j_gene: TRBJ2-7; abundance: NA; CDR3aa: CASSSGLRNYEQYF; CDR3nt: TGTGCCAGCAGCTCGGGACTCAGGAACTACGAGCAGTACTTC
d_gene: NA; v_gene: TRBV3-1; j_gene: TRBJ2-1; abundance: NA; CDR3aa: CASSPSPTGFRSYNEQFF; CDR3nt: TGTGCCAGCAGCCCTTCCCCCACAGGGTTCCGATCCTACAATGAGCAGTTCTTC
d_gene: NA; v_gene: TRBV5-1; j_gene: TRBJ2-7; abundance: many; CDR3aa: CASSHAYEQYF; CDR3nt: TGCGCCAGCAGCCATGCTTACGAGCAGTACTTC
d_gene: NA; v_gene: TRBV12-3/TRBV12-4; j_gene: TRBJ2-1; abundance: many; CDR3aa: CASSLAYGPYNEQFF; CDR3nt: TGTGCCAGCAGTTTAGCTTACGGCCCGTACAATGAGCAGTTCTTC
d_gene: TRBD2; v_gene: TRBV6-2/TRBV6-3; j_gene: TRBJ2-1; abundance: many; CDR3aa: CASSRAGGGNNEQFF; CDR3nt: TGTGCCAGCAGTCGGGCGGGAGGAGGGAATAATGAGCAGTTCTTC
d_gene: NA; v_gene: TRBV28; j_gene: TRBJ2-5; abundance: NA; CDR3aa: CANSSRAPVETQYF; CDR3nt: TGTGCCAACAGTTCCCGCGCACCCGTGGAGACCCAGTATTTC
d_gene: NA; v_gene: TRBV4-3; j_gene: TRBJ2-3; abundance: few; CDR3aa: CASSNIGTDTQYF; CDR3nt: TGCGCCAGCAGCAACATAGGGACAGATACGCAGTATTTT
d_gene: NA; v_gene: TRBV10-2; j_gene: TRBJ2-1; abundance: many; CDR3aa: CASNLEGLHEQFF; CDR3nt: TGCGCCAGCAATCTAGAGGGCCTACATGAGCAGTTCTTC
d_gene: NA; v_gene: TRBV5-1; j_gene: TRBJ2-5; abundance: many; CDR3aa: CASSWFQGRETQYF; CDR3nt: TGCGCCAGCAGCTGGTTTCAGGGTCGTGAGACCCAGTACTTC
d_gene: NA; v_gene: TRBV20-1; j_gene: TRBJ2-1; abundance: many; CDR3aa: CSAREATFGSYNEQFF; CDR3nt: TGCAGTGCTAGAGAAGCAACTTTTGGCTCCTACAATGAGCAGTTCTTC
d_gene: TRBD1; v_gene: TRBV6-6; j_gene: TRBJ2-7; abundance: many; CDR3aa: CASSAPGQGALGYEQYF; CDR3nt: TGTGCCAGCAGTGCGCCGGGACAGGGGGCCCTCGGCTACGAGCAGTACTTC
d_gene: NA; v_gene: TRBV16; j_gene: TRBJ2-3; abundance: NA; CDR3aa: CASREETGTDTQYF; CDR3nt: TGTGCCAGCAGAGAGGAGACAGGCACAGATACGCAGTATTTT
d_gene: NA; v_gene: TRBV5-1; j_gene: TRBJ1-1; abundance: NA; CDR3aa: CASSLAVQGNTEAFF; CDR3nt: TGCGCCAGCAGCTTGGCTGTACAGGGGAACACTGAAGCTTTCTTT
d_gene: NA; v_gene: TRBV7-9; j_gene: TRBJ2-7; abundance: many; CDR3aa: CASSSGFYEQYF; CDR3nt: TGTGCCAGCAGCTCAGGGTTCTACGAGCAGTACTTC
d_gene: NA; v_gene: TRBV6-2/TRBV6-3; j_gene: TRBJ2-3; abundance: NA; CDR3aa: CASSSTRWKDTQYF; CDR3nt: TGTGCCAGCAGTTCGACTAGATGGAAGGATACGCAGTATTTT
d_gene: TRBD2; v_gene: TRBV9; j_gene: TRBJ2-3; abundance: NA; CDR3aa: CASGDREGTTDTQYF; CDR3nt: TGTGCCAGCGGAGATCGGGAGGGGACCACAGATACGCAGTATTTT
d_gene: NA; v_gene: TRBV5-1; j_gene: TRBJ2-1; abundance: few; CDR3aa: CASIRGGTGDYNEQFF; CDR3nt: TGCGCCAGCATCCGCGGCGGAACGGGTGACTACAATGAGCAGTTCTTC
d_gene: NA; v_gene: TRBV13; j_gene: TRBJ2-7; abundance: few; CDR3aa: CASSLVAGMAYF; CDR3nt: TGTGCCAGCAGCTTGGTGGCAGGGATGGCCTACTTC
d_gene: TRBD1; v_gene: TRBV9; j_gene: TRBJ2-1; abundance: many; CDR3aa: CASSVDRGSYNEQFF; CDR3nt: TGTGCCAGCAGCGTAGACAGGGGGTCCTACAATGAGCAGTTCTTC
d_gene: NA; v_gene: TRBV6-5; j_gene: TRBJ2-5; abundance: many; CDR3aa: CASSYSLGETQYF; CDR3nt: TGTGCCAGCAGTTACTCGTTAGGAGAGACCCAGTACTTC
d_gene: TRBD2; v_gene: TRBV7-2; j_gene: TRBJ2-5; abundance: NA; CDR3aa: CASSSLRLAGVSETQYF; CDR3nt: TGTGCCAGCAGCTCGCTCCGACTAGCGGGAGTCTCTGAGACCCAGTACTTC
d_gene: NA; v_gene: TRBV6-2/TRBV6-3; j_gene: TRBJ2-7; abundance: NA; CDR3aa: CASTLRGRHYEQYF; CDR3nt: TGTGCCAGCACCCTAAGGGGACGCCACTACGAGCAGTACTTC
d_gene: NA; v_gene: TRBV5-6; j_gene: TRBJ2-7; abundance: few; CDR3aa: CASSWGSPNEQYF; CDR3nt: TGTGCCAGCAGCTGGGGCAGTCCCAACGAGCAGTACTTC
d_gene: TRBD1; v_gene: TRBV4-3; j_gene: TRBJ2-7; abundance: NA; CDR3aa: CTSSQGTGTYEQYF; CDR3nt: TGCACCAGCAGCCAAGGGACAGGGACCTACGAGCAGTACTTC
d_gene: NA; v_gene: TRBV7-9; j_gene: TRBJ2-2; abundance: few; CDR3aa: CASSSVAGDTGELFF; CDR3nt: TGTGCCAGCAGCTCGGTGGCAGGGGATACCGGGGAGCTGTTTTTT
d_gene: TRBD2; v_gene: TRBV18; j_gene: TRBJ2-1; abundance: NA; CDR3aa: CASSTSGRTSSYNEQFF; CDR3nt: TGTGCCAGCTCGACTAGCGGGAGGACCAGCTCCTACAATGAGCAGTTCTTC
d_gene: NA; v_gene: TRBV5-1; j_gene: TRBJ2-2; abundance: many; CDR3aa: CASMSEASTGELFF; CDR3nt: TGCGCCAGCATGTCCGAGGCGAGCACCGGGGAGCTGTTTTTT
d_gene: NA; v_gene: TRBV28; j_gene: TRBJ2-3; abundance: NA; CDR3aa: CASMTSPTDTQYF; CDR3nt: TGTGCCAGCATGACATCACCCACAGATACGCAGTATTTT
d_gene: NA; v_gene: TRBV3-1; j_gene: TRBJ1-1; abundance: many; CDR3aa: CASSQAISNTEAFF; CDR3nt: TGTGCCAGCAGCCAAGCTATATCGAACACTGAAGCTTTCTTT
d_gene: NA; v_gene: TRBV28; j_gene: TRBJ1-5; abundance: many; CDR3aa: CASSYEAVSNQPQHF; CDR3nt: TGTGCCAGCAGTTACGAGGCGGTTAGCAATCAGCCCCAGCATTTT
d_gene: TRBD2; v_gene: TRBV7-6; j_gene: TRBJ2-2; abundance: many; CDR3aa: CASSLVPGLLAGELFF; CDR3nt: TGTGCCAGCAGCTTAGTCCCGGGACTATTAGCCGGGGAGCTGTTTTTT
d_gene: TRBD1; v_gene: TRBV12-3/TRBV12-4; j_gene: TRBJ1-1; abundance: NA; CDR3aa: CASAVDRGRVVEAFF; CDR3nt: TGTGCCAGCGCCGTGGACAGGGGGCGAGTTGTTGAAGCTTTCTTT
d_gene: TRBD1; v_gene: TRBV28; j_gene: TRBJ2-7; abundance: many; CDR3aa: CASRVRDRVFEQYF; CDR3nt: TGTGCCAGCAGAGTCCGGGACAGGGTCTTCGAGCAGTACTTC